This T cell receptor (beta chain) was captured in a study of vaccination effects on CD4 cells after COVID-19. Study as a whole: After expansion with viral peptide pools in the ViraFEST assay, antigen-specific CD4+ T cells were sequenced. Samples were given by two convalescent patients 16 days and one week before vaccination.

Clones were sequenced by immunoSEQ multiplex PCR, and TCRdb holds only the in-frame ones, with some missing. This sample yields about 64,000 clones, of which about 72% are seen a single time; approximately 24% belongs to the top ten. Notes on this clone: The antigen is not known.

Subsequent to a culture period of about ten days, CD4+ T cells were isolated. The starting material was CD4+ T cells from PBMCs cultured without peptide, obtained before COVID-19 vaccination. This TCR was recovered from a human donor who had a prior SARS-CoV-2 infection.

The CDR3 DNA reads TGCAGCGCTCTGAACACTGAAGCTTTCTTT. Translation gives CSALNTEAFF. The V and J genes are TRBV29-1 and TRBJ1-1, with D uncertain. CDR1 and CDR2 (germline): SQVTM, ANQGSEA. V lost 7 bases and J 0 bases, leaving 3 bases between the germline ends. The CDR3 runs to 10 residues.